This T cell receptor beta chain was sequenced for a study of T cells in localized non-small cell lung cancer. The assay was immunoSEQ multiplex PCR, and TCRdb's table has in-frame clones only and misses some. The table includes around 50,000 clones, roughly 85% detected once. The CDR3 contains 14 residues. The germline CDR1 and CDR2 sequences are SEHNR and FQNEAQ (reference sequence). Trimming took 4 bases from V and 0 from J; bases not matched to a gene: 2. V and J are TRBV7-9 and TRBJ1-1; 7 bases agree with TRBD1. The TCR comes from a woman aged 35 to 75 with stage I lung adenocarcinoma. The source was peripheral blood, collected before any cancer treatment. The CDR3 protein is CASSYRGLNTEAFF. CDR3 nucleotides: TGTGCCAGCAGCTACAGGGGACTGAACACTGAAGCTTTCTTT.